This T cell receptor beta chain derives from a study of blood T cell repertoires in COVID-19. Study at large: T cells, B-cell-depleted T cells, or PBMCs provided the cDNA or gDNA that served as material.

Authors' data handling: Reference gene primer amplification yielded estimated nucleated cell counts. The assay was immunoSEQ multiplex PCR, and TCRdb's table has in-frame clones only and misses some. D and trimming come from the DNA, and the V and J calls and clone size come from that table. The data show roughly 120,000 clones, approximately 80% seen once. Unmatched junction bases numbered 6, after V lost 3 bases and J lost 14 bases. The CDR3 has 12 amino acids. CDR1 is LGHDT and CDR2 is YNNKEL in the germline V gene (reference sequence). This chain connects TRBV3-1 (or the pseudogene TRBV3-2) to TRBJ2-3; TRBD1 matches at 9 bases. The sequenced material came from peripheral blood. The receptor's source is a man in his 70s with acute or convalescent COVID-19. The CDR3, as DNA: TGTGCCAGCAGCCAGGGACAGGGTCGACTGTATTTT. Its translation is CASSQGQGRLYF.